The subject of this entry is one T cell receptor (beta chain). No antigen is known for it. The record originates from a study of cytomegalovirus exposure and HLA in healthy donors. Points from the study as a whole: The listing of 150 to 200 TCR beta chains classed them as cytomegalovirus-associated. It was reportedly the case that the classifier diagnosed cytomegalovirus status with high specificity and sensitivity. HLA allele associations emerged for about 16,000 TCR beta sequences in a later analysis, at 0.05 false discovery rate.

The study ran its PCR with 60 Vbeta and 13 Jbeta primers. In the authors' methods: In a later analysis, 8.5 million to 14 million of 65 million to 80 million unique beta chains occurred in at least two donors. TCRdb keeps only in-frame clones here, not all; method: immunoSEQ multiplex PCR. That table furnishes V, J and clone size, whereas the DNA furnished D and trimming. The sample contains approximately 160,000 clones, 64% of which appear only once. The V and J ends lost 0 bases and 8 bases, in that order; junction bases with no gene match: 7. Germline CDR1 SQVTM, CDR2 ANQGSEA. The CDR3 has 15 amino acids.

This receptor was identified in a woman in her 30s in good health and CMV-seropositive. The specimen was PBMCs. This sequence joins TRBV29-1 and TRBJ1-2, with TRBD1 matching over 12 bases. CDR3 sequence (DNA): TGCAGCGTTGAAGATGCGGGACAGGGGGCTTTAGGCTACACCTTC. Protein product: CSVEDAGQGALGYTF.